This TCR beta chain originates from a study of T-cell reconstitution after alpha-beta-depleted transplantation in children (dated by TCRdb to the mid-2010s). Broadly, across the study: Using TCR repertoire profiling, the study followed T-cell immune reconstitution in a quantitative way in children after TCRalphabeta/CD19-depleted allogeneic hematopoietic cell transplantation. The study at large found these results: The frequencies of hyperexpanded clones fell over the following months, and after one year, T-cell counts and TCRbeta diversity were mostly attributed to newly produced T cells. In some patients, high TCRbeta diversity at day 60 was attributed to recipient T cells and intrathymic progenitors that had survived conditioning. The apparently early recovery of alphabetaT-cell counts about two months after transplant reportedly depended on only several hundred rapidly expanded clones that came from non-depleted graft cells.

Relative to its sample, this clonotype is large (0.1 to 1%). Its target antigen remains unknown. There are no base qualities to consult, and no much larger clone falls within one base. V loses 5 bases at its end and J loses 0 bases; junction bases beyond the gene matches: 7. CDR1 and CDR2 (MDHEN, SYDVKM) derive from the germline V gene. Including cysteine and phenylalanine, the CDR3 has 16 amino acids. This entry keeps only the CDR3 DNA: 48 bases, framed from base 1. What the time point label conveys for this sample: day 60 (about 2 months) after transplantation. According to the study, the label for this sample's treatment or condition signals: allogeneic hematopoietic cell transplantation with graft depleted of TCRalphabeta T cells and CD19 B cells. TCRalphabeta/CD19-depleted allogeneic hematopoietic cell grafts were given to the transplant recipients, all of whom were children. Libraries were made using PCR. For sequencing, an Illumina HiSeq 2500 was employed. Molecular barcoding was employed in the preparation of TCR libraries, with unique molecular identifiers being used to normalize TCRbeta repertoire quantification. The raw public data were reprocessed by TCRdb itself: fastp quality trimming at Q25, MiXCR clonotype calling, in-frame beta chains only. Every distinct CDR3 protein forms one entry, paired with its most common genes and DNA. The sample table contains over 3,500 distinct CDR3 sequences; only one count was recorded for around 23% of them. The ten largest account for under 30% of the sample.

The V and J genes are TRBV28 and TRBJ2-3; 8 central bases correspond to TRBD2. The sequence was collected from a boy in the first two years of life who had a stem cell transplant for SCID, so the T cells may come from the graft donor. The specimen was PBMCs, mostly from graft donor cells, collected 60 days after TCRalphabeta/CD19-depleted stem cell transplant. The CDR3 region reads CASSLGLAASTDTQYF. The DNA sequence is as follows: TGTGCCAGCAGTCTCGGACTAGCTGCTAGCACAGATACGCAGTATTTT. The entire variable domain, with the stretches around the CDR3 drawn from the reference TRBV28 and TRBJ2-3 proteins, is DVKVTQSSRYLVKRTGEKVFLECVQDMDHENMFWYRQDPGLGLRLIYFSYDVKMKEKGDIPEGYSVSREKKERFSLILESASTNQTSMYLCASSLGLAASTDTQYFGPGTRLTVL.